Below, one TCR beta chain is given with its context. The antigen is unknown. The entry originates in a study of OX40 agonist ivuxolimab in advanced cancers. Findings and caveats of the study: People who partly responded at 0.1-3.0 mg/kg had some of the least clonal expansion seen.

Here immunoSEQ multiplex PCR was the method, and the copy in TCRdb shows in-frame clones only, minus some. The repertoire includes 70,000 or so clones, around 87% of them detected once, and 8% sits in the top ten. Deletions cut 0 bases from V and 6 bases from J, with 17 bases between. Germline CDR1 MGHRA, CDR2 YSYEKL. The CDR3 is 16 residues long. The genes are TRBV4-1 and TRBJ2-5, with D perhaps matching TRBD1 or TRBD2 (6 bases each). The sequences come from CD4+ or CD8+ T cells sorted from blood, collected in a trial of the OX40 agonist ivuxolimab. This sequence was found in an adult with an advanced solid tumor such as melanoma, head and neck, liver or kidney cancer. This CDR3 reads CASSQDLGGRGKTQYF. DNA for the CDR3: TGCGCCAGCAGCCAAGACTTAGGGGGGCGCGGAAAGACCCAGTACTTC.